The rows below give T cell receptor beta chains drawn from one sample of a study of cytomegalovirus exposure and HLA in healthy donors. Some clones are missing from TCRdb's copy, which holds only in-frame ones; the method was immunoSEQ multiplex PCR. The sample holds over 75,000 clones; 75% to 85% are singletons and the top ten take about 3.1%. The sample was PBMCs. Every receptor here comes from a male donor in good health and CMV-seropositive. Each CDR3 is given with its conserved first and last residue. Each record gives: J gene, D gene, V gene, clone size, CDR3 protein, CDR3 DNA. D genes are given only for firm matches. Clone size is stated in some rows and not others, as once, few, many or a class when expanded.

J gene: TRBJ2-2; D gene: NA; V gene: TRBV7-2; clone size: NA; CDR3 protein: CASSFGENGELFF; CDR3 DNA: TGTGCCAGCAGCTTTGGGGAGAACGGGGAGCTGTTTTTT
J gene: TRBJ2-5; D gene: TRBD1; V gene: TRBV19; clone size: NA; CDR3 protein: CASSRYSGTGGQETQYF; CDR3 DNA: TGTGCCAGTAGCCGGTATTCCGGGACAGGGGGTCAAGAGACCCAGTACTTC
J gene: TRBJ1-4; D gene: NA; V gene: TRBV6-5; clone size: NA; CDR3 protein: CASGKERGEEKLFF; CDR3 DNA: TGTGCCAGCGGTAAAGAGCGCGGTGAAGAAAAACTGTTTTTT
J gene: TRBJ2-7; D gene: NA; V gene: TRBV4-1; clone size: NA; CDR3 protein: CASSLFISGTLDYEQYF; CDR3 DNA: TGCGCCAGCAGCCTCTTCATCTCCGGGACTTTAGACTACGAGCAGTACTTC
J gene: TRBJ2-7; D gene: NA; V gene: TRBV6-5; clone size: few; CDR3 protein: CASSPGTYEQYF; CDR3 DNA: TGTGCCAGCAGTCCCGGGACATACGAGCAGTACTTC
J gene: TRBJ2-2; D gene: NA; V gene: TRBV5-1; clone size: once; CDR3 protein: CASSSEGTVPTGELFF; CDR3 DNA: TGCGCCAGCAGCTCGGAGGGGACAGTCCCCACCGGGGAGCTGTTTTTT
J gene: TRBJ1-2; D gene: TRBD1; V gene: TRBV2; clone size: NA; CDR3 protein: CASSETGQGSYGYTF; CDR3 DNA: TGTGCCAGCAGTGAAACAGGACAGGGTTCCTATGGCTACACCTTC
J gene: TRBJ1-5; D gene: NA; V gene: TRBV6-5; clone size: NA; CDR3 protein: CASRQGIFDQPQHF; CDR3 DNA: TGTGCCAGCAGACAGGGCATATTCGATCAGCCCCAGCATTTT
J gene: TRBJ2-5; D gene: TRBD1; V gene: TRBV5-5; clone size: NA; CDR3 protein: CASSLNRGFQETQYF; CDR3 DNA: TGTGCCAGCAGCTTGAACAGGGGGTTCCAAGAGACCCAGTACTTC
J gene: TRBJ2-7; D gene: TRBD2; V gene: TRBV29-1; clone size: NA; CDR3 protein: CSVGGGNEQYF; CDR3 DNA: TGCAGCGTTGGGGGGGGGAACGAGCAGTACTTC
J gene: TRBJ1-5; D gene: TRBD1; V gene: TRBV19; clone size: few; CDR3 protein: CASSSRTGGQPQHF; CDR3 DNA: TGTGCCAGTAGTTCACGGACAGGGGGACAGCCCCAGCATTTT
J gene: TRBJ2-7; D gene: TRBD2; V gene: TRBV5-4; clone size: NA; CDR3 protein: CASSTRTSGARIYEQYF; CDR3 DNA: TGTGCCAGCAGCACCCGGACTAGCGGGGCCCGTATCTACGAGCAGTACTTC
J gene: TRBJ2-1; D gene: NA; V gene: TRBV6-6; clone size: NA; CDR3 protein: CASSYTSSYNEQFF; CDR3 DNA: TGTGCCAGCAGTTACACAAGCTCCTACAATGAGCAGTTCTTC
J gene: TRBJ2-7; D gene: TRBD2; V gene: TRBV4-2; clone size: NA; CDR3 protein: CASSQVGLGLAGVLSYEQYF; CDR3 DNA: TGTGCCAGCAGCCAAGTTGGATTGGGACTAGCGGGGGTCCTCTCCTACGAGCAGTACTTC
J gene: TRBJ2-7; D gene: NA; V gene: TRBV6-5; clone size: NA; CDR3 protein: CASSYSVGGAYEQYF; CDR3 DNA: TGTGCCAGCAGTTACTCGGTCGGTGGAGCCTACGAGCAGTACTTC
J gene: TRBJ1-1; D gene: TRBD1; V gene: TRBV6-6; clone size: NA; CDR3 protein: CASYSTGKAFF; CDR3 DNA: TGTGCCAGCTACTCGACAGGGAAAGCTTTCTTT
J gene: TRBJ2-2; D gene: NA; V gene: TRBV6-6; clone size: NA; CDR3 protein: CASTLSGELFF; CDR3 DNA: TGTGCCAGCACCTTATCCGGGGAGCTGTTTTTT
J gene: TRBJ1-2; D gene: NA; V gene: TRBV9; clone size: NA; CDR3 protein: CASSPPGVANYGYTF; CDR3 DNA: TGTGCCAGCAGCCCCCCGGGGGTAGCTAACTATGGCTACACCTTC
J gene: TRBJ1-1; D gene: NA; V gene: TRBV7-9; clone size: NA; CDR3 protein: CASSLAVDYWVATEAFF; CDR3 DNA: TGTGCCAGCAGCTTAGCGGTGGACTACTGGGTGGCCACTGAAGCTTTCTTT
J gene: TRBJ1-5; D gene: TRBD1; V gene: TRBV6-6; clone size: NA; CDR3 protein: CASSLTGTGQPQHF; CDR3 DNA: TGTGCCAGCAGTCTGACAGGGACAGGTCAGCCCCAGCATTTT
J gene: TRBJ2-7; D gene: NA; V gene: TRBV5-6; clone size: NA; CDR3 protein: CASSGASYEQYF; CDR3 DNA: TGTGCCAGCAGCGGGGCTTCCTACGAGCAGTACTTC
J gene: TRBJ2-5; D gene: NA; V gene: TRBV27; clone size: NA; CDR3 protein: CASRGSNGFRGETQYF; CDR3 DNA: TGTGCCAGCAGGGGTTCCAACGGGTTCCGAGGGGAGACCCAGTACTTC
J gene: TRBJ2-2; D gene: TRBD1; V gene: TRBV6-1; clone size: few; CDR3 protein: CASSVPGQGFGELFF; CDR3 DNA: TGTGCCAGCAGTGTCCCGGGACAGGGGTTCGGGGAGCTGTTTTTT
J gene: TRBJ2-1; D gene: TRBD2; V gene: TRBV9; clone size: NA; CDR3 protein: CASSVSSGSNNEQFF; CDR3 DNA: TGTGCCAGCAGCGTATCTAGCGGAAGTAACAATGAGCAGTTCTTC
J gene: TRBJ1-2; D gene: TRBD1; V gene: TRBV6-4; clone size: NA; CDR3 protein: CASSNTGALNYGYTF; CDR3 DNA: TGTGCCAGCAGTAATACAGGGGCCCTTAACTATGGCTACACCTTC
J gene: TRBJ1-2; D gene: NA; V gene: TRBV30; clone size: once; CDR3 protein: CAWSGQGTGGYTF; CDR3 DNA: TGTGCCTGGAGTGGGCAGGGAACCGGCGGCTACACCTTC
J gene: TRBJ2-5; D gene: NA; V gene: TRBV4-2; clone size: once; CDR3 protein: CASSQDTQETQYF; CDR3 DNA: TGTGCCAGCAGCCAGGACACCCAAGAGACCCAGTACTTC
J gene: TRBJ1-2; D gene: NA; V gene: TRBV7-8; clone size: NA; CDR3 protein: CASSLTRDGGYTF; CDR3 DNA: TGTGCCAGCAGCCTTACTAGGGATGGGGGCTACACCTTC
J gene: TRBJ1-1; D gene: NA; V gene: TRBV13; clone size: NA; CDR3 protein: CASSLGGSGTEAFF; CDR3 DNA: TGTGCCAGCAGCTTAGGCGGTTCGGGCACTGAAGCTTTCTTT
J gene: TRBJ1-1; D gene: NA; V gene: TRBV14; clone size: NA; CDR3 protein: CASSIIEYTEAFF; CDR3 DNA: TGTGCCAGCAGTATCATAGAGTACACTGAAGCTTTCTTT
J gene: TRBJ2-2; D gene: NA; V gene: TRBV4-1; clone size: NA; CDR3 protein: CASSQDRGGWSGELFF; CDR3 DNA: TGCGCCAGCAGCCAAGATCGAGGGGGATGGTCCGGGGAGCTGTTTTTT
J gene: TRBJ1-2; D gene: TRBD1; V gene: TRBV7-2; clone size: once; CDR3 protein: CASSLAAGQGIYGYTF; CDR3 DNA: TGTGCCAGCAGCTTAGCAGCGGGACAGGGGATCTATGGCTACACCTTC
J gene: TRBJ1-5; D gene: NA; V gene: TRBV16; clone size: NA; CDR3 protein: CASSPNQGYQPQHF; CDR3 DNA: TGTGCCAGCAGCCCCAACCAGGGTTATCAGCCCCAGCATTTT
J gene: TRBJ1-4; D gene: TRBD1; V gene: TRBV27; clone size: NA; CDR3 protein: CASSSDRGREKLFF; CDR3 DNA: TGTGCCAGCAGCTCGGACAGGGGGCGCGAAAAACTGTTTTTT
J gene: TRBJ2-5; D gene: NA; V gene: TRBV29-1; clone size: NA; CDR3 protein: CSVEIRGWETQYF; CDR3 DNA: TGCAGCGTTGAGATTCGGGGTTGGGAGACCCAGTACTTC
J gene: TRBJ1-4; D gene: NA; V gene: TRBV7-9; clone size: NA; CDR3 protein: CASSLGATGAEKLFF; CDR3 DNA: TGTGCCAGCAGCTTGGGGGCCACCGGGGCGGAAAAACTGTTTTTT
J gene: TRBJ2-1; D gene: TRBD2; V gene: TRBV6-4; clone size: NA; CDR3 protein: CASSDSSLAGGRQFF; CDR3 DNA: TGTGCCAGCAGTGACTCGAGTCTAGCGGGGGGGCGGCAGTTCTTC
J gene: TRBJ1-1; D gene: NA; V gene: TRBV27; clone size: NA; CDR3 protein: CASSSPWTRRTEAFF; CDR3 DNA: TGTGCCAGCAGTTCCCCCTGGACAAGAAGGACTGAAGCTTTCTTT
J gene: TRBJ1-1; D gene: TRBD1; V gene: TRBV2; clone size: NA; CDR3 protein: CASSGGQGREAFF; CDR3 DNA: TGTGCCAGCAGTGGCGGACAGGGAAGGGAAGCTTTCTTT
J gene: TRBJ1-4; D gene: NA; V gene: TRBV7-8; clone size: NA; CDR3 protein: CASSPRVTTNEKLFF; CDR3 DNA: TGTGCCAGCAGCCCCCGGGTAACAACTAATGAAAAACTGTTTTTT
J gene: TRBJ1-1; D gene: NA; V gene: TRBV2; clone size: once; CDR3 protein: CASSRSRTEAFF; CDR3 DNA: TGTGCCAGCAGTCGGTCCAGGACTGAAGCTTTCTTT
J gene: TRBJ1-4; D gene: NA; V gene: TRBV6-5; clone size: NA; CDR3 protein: CASSPTYKTEKLFF; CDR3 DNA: TGTGCCAGCAGCCCGACATACAAGACCGAAAAACTGTTTTTT
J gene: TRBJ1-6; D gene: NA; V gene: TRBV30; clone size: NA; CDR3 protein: CAWGVGGQGSPLHF; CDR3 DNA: TGTGCCTGGGGCGTCGGGGGGCAAGGTTCACCCCTCCACTTT
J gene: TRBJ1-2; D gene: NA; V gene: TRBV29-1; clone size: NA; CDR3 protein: CSVEDRALVYGYTF; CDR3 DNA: TGCAGCGTTGAAGACCGGGCACTAGTCTATGGCTACACCTTC
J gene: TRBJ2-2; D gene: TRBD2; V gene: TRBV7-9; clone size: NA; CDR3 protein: CASSLYSELAGRGGELFF; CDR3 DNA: TGTGCCAGCAGCTTATATTCAGAACTAGCGGGGAGAGGAGGGGAGCTGTTTTTT
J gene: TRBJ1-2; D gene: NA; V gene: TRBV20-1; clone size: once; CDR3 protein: CSADRVYGYTF; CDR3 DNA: TGCAGTGCTGACCGGGTCTATGGCTACACCTTC
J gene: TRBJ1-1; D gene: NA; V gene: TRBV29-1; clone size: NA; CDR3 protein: CSVREDMNTEAFF; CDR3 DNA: TGCAGCGTCCGAGAGGACATGAACACTGAAGCTTTCTTT
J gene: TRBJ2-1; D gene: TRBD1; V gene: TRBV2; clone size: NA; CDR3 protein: CASRKGQGADEQFF; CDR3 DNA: TGTGCCAGCAGGAAGGGACAGGGGGCGGATGAGCAGTTCTTC
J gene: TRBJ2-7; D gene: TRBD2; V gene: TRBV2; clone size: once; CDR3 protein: CASSERRGEQYF; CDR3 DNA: TGTGCCAGCAGTGAAAGGCGGGGGGAGCAGTACTTC
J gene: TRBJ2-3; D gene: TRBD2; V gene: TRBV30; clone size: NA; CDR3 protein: CAWSPSGGTDTQYF; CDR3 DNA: TGTGCCTGGAGCCCTAGCGGGGGCACAGATACGCAGTATTTT
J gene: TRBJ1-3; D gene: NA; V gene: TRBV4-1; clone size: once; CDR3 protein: CASSLLMQVSSGNTIYF; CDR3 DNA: TGCGCCAGCAGCCTCCTGATGCAAGTTAGCTCTGGAAACACCATATATTTT
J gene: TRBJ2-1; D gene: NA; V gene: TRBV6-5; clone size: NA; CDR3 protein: CASSYAGSSYNEQFF; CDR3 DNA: TGTGCCAGCAGTTACGCGGGGAGCTCCTACAATGAGCAGTTCTTC
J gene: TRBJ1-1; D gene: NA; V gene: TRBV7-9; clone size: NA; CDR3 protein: CASSLRDTDDFF; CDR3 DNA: TGTGCCAGCAGCCTCCGGGACACGGACGATTTCTTT
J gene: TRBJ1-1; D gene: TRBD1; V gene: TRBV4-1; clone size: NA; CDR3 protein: CASSRRDRENTEAFF; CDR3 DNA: TGCGCCAGCAGCCGACGGGACAGGGAGAACACTGAAGCTTTCTTT
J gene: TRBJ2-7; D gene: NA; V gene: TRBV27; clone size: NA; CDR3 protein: CASSFRGSSYEQYF; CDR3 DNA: TGTGCCAGCAGTTTTCGGGGGTCCTCCTACGAGCAGTACTTC
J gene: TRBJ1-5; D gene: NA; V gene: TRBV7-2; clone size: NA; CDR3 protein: CASSFGQYNQPQHF; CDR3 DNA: TGTGCCAGCAGCTTTGGACAGTACAATCAGCCCCAGCATTTT
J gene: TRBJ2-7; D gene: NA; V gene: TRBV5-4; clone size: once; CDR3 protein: CASSLVGVGEQYF; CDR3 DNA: TGTGCCAGCAGCTTGGTAGGGGTGGGCGAGCAGTACTTC
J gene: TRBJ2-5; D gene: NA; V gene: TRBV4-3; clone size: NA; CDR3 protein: CASSQNARETQYF; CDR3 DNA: TGCGCCAGCAGCCAGAACGCGAGGGAGACCCAGTACTTC
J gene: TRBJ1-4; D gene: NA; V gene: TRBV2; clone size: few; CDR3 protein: CASRDTPTNEKLFF; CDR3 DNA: TGTGCCAGCCGGGACACTCCAACTAATGAAAAACTGTTTTTT